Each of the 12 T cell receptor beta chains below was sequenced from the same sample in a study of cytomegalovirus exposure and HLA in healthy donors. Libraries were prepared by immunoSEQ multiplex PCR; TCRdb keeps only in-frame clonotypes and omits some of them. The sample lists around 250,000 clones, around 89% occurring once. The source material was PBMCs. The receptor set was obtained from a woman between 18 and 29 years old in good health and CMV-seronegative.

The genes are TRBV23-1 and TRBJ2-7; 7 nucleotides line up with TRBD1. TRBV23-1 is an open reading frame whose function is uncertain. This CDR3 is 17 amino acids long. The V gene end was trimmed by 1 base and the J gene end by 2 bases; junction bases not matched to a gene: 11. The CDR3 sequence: CASSQYRHRGDTYEQYV. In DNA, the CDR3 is TGCGCCAGCAGTCAATACCGGCACAGGGGCGACACCTACGAGCAGTACGTC.

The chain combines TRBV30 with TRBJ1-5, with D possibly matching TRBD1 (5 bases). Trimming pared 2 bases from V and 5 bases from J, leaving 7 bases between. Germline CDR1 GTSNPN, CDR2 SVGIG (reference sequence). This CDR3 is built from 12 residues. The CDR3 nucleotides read TGTGCCTGGAGTTTCAGGGATCAGCCCCAGCATTTT. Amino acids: CAWSFRDQPQHF.

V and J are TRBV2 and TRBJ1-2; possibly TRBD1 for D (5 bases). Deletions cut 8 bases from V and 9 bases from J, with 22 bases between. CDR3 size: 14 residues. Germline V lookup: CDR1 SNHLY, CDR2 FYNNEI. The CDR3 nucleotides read TGTGCCAGCGGTCCAGGGTTTTTAGGAGAAAGCTACACCTTC. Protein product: CASGPGFLGESYTF.

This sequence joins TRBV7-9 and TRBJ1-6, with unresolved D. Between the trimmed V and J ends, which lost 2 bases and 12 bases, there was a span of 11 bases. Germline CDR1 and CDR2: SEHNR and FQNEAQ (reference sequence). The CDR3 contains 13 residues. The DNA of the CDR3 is TGTGCCAGCAGCTTAACAGTGTCAAAACCCCTCCACTTT. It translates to CASSLTVSKPLHF. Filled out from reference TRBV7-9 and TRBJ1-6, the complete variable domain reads DTGVSQNPRHKITKRGQNVTFRCDPISEHNRLYWYRQTLGQGPEFLTYFQNEAQLEKSRLLSDRFSAERPKGSFSTLEIQRTEQGDSAMYLCASSLTVSKPLHFGNGTRLTVT.

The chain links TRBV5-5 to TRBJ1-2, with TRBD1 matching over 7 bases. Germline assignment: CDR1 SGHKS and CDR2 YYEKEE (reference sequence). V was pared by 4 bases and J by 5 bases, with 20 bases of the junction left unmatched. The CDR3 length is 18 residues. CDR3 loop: CASSPEGAGQSAIYGYTF. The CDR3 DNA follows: TGTGCCAGCAGCCCCGAGGGGGCAGGGCAAAGCGCGATTTATGGCTACACCTTC.

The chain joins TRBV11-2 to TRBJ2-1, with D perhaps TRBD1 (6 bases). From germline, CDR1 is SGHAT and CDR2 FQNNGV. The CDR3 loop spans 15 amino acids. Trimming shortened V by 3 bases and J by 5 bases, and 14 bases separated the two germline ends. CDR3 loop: CASSFRQGSNNEQFF. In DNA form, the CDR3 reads TGTGCCAGCAGCTTCCGGCAGGGGTCAAACAATGAGCAGTTCTTC. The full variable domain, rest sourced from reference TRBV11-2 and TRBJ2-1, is EAGVAQSPRYKIIEKRQSVAFWCNPISGHATLYWYQQILGQGPKLLIQFQNNGVVDDSQLPKDRFSAERLKGVDSTLKIQPAKLEDSAVYLCASSFRQGSNNEQFFGPGTRLTVL.

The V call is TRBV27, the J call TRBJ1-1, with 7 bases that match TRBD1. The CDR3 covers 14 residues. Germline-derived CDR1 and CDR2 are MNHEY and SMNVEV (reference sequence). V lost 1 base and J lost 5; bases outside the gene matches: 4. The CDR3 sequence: CASSLWQGETEAFF. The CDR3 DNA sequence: TGTGCCAGCAGTTTATGGCAGGGGGAGACTGAAGCTTTCTTT.

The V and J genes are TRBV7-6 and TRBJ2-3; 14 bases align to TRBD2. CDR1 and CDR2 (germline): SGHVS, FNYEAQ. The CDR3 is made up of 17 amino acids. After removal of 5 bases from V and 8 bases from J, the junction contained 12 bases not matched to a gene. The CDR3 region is CASSLMTSGGAAGTQYF. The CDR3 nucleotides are TGTGCCAGCAGCCTGATGACTAGCGGGGGGGCGGCAGGTACGCAGTATTTT. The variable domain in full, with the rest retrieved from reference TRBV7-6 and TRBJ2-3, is GAGVSQSPRYKVTKRGQDVALRCDPISGHVSLYWYRQALGQGPEFLTYFNYEAQQDKSGLPNDRFSAERPEGSISTLTIQRTEQRDSAMYRCASSLMTSGGAAGTQYFGPGTRLTVL.

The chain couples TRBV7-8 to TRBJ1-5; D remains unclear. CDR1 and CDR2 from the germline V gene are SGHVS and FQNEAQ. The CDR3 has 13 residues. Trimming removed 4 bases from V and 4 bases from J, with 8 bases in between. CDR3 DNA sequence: TGTGCCAGCAGCTCGCGGCGTAATCAGCCCCAGCATTTT. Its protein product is CASSSRRNQPQHF.

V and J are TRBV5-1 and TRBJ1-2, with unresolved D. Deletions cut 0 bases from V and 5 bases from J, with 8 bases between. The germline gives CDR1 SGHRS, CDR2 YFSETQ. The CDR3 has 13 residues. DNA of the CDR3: TGCGCCAGCAGCTTGGATGTCTTTTATGGCTACACCTTC. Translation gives CASSLDVFYGYTF. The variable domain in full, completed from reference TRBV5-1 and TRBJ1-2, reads KAGVTQTPRYLIKTRGQQVTLSCSPISGHRSVSWYQQTPGQGLQFLFEYFSETQRNKGNFPGRFSGRQFSNSRSEMNVSTLELGDSALYLCASSLDVFYGYTFGSGTRLTVV.

The CDR3 is CASRPRTGVYEQYV. DNA for the CDR3: TGTGCCAGCAGACCCAGGACAGGGGTCTACGAGCAGTACGTC. The chain combines TRBV6-5 with TRBJ2-7, with TRBD1 matching 9 bases. The V gene end was trimmed by 6 bases and the J gene end by 3 bases; junction bases not matched to a gene: 6. CDR3 length equals 14 residues. Per germline, CDR1 MNHEY and CDR2 SVGAGI.

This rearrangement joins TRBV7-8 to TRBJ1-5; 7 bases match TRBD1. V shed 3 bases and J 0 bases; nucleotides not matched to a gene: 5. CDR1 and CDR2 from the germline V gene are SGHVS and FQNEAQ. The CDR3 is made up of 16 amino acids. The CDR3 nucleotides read TGTGCCAGCAGCTTTAACAGGGGATATAGCAATCAGCCCCAGCATTTT. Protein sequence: CASSFNRGYSNQPQHF.